These T cell receptor beta chains were read from a single sample in a study of regulatory T cells in long-lasting Graves disease. In TCRdb, the multiplex PCR reads were re-called with MiXCR into one record per CDR3 protein. The sample shows 450,000 or so distinct CDR3 sequences, less than 25% of them seen only once. The sample consisted of peripheral blood mononuclear cells (PBMCs), taken when the disease was refractory, from a patient treated with antithyroid drugs. All receptors derive from a female donor with Graves disease. The CDR3 runs from the conserved cysteine through the conserved F or W. The D gene is left open where the match is weak. Where a row states a size, it is once, few, many or the class of an expanded clone; other rows omit it.

abundance	d_gene	v_gene	j_gene	CDR3aa	CDR3nt
many	.	TRBV6-5	TRBJ1-3	CASSSPRSSGNTIYF	TGTGCCAGCAGTTCCCCGAGGAGCTCTGGAAACACCATATATTTT
few	.	TRBV9	TRBJ1-4	CASSVGGGPNEKLFF	TGTGCCAGCAGCGTAGGTGGGGGGCCCAATGAAAAACTGTTTTTT
.	.	TRBV29-1	TRBJ2-7	CSAAGGSGEQYF	TGCAGCGCCGCTGGGGGTTCGGGCGAGCAGTACTTC
.	.	TRBV19	TRBJ1-4	CASSIRQGVREKLFF	TGTGCCAGTAGTATAAGGCAAGGGGTTCGGGAAAAACTGTTTTTT
.	.	TRBV5-1	TRBJ2-6	CASSSRRAGANVLTF	TGCGCCAGCAGCTCACGCAGGGCCGGGGCCAACGTCCTGACTTTC
.	.	TRBV4-3	TRBJ1-1	CASRMSASEVSTEAFF	TGCGCCAGCAGAATGTCTGCATCAGAGGTCTCCACTGAAGCTTTCTTT
many	TRBD2	TRBV27	TRBJ2-2	CASRRETGELFF	TGTGCCAGCAGGCGGGAGACCGGGGAGCTGTTTTTT
.	.	TRBV7-9	TRBJ1-4	CASSLSGAGGEKLFF	TGTGCCAGCAGCTTATCAGGGGCCGGAGGTGAAAAACTGTTTTTT
many	.	TRBV2	TRBJ1-2	CASRPIGPATAGYTF	TGTGCCAGCAGACCCATCGGCCCTGCTACTGCTGGCTACACCTTC
many	.	TRBV30	TRBJ1-1	CAWSHFVATGPLNTEAFF	TGTGCCTGGAGTCATTTTGTAGCCACAGGGCCCCTGAACACTGAAGCTTTCTTT
many	.	TRBV6-2/TRBV6-3	TRBJ2-2	CDGLSDPNTGELFF	TGTGACGGGCTATCAGATCCGAACACCGGGGAGCTGTTTTTT